A single T cell receptor beta chain is shown here with its context. What it recognizes is unknown. At one end the junction does not follow the germline gene, possibly because of a read error. This specimen comes from a study of tumor and adjacent non-tumor tissue in lung cancer. Study-level information: Each sample yielded 4 million to 4.5 million productive TCRbeta reads on average.

Study observations and caveats: TCR diversity was significantly greater in tumor than normal lung tissue.

Three rounds of nested PCR, following a modified ARM-PCR protocol, produced the TCRbeta library. TCRdb used MiXCR to reprocess the multiplex PCR reads, holding one entry per CDR3 protein. The table shows about 200,000 distinct CDR3 sequences, with about 71% occurring only once. RNA was extracted from bulk tissue without any cell sorting. Germline CDR1 is DFQATT and CDR2 is SNEGSKA (reference sequence). This CDR3 contains 14 residues. The sequence was collected from a man aged 55 to 70 with non-small cell lung cancer. J is TRBJ1-1 and V is TRBV20-1; D uncertain. The sample was lung tumor tissue. CDR3 bases: TGCAATGCTAGAGATCCTAGGACGAACACTGAAGCTTTCTTT. Translated, it gives CNARDPRTNTEAFF.